This T cell receptor beta chain is drawn from a study of blood T cell repertoires in COVID-19 (dated by TCRdb to between 2020 and 2021). With respect to the entire study: Samples covering the acute and convalescent phases of COVID-19 were provided by collaborators in the United States, Italy and Spain. The material from the prospective study consisted of cDNA or gDNA derived from T cells, B-cell-depleted T cells, or PBMCs. The dataset comprised deeply sampled blood TCRbeta repertoires from subjects exposed to, actively infected with, or recovered from COVID-19. The repertoires were made available in a free public database intended to serve as a resource for research on the immune response to SARS-CoV-2. The samples were drawn from two sources: the first 160 participants of the ongoing ImmuneRACE study, and fewer than 1,500 subjects contributed by 6 global collaborators. Nearly every sample came with metadata listing a de-identified subject ID, COVID-19 status, age in years and sex. HLA class I and class II types, where available, came from metadata supplied by the sample provider rather than from assay-based typing.

The immunoSEQ Assay, a bias-controlled multiplex PCR, was used to amplify TCRbeta CDR3 regions from genomic DNA. Concerning the study's data processing: Within the assay, amplification of reference gene primers was used to estimate how many nucleated cells each sample contained. To quantify the absolute abundance of each unique TCRbeta CDR3 rearrangement, sequence reads were collapsed and filtered. For each sample, productive Simpson clonality was calculated as the square root of Simpson's diversity index across productive rearrangements. TCRdb's version of the immuneACCESS table is confined to in-frame rearrangements and falls short of the full clone set. An unresolved V gene accounts for under half of the shortfall where checked; the remainder is of unknown origin. V and J calls and clone size come straight from that table; D and trimming were deduced from the DNA. In all, the sample holds around 300,000 clones, and just under 90% of those were seen once. The top ten clones comprise less than 2% of the sample.

Sequences LNHDA (CDR1) and SQIVND (CDR2) are obtained from the germline V gene (reference sequence). Germline trimming amounts to 7 bases on V and 5 bases on J, with 17 as the count of junction bases outside the gene matches. From cysteine to phenylalanine, the CDR3 is 17 amino acids long. Kept here is only the CDR3 DNA, which spans 51 bases and is read in frame from base 1. In the prospective study, participants were about 18 to 100 years old, resided in about two dozen geographic areas of the United States, and were enrolled through a virtual design. Cohort assignment in the prospective study relied on participant-reported clinical history from a screening survey and a study questionnaire. Recovered participants in ImmuneRACE Cohort 3 were defined as having two consecutive negative NP/OP PCR tests, clearance from a healthcare professional, or resolution of symptoms. In the prospective study, whole blood, serum and a nasopharyngeal or oropharyngeal swab were collected from each participant by mobile phlebotomists. Prospective study participants could optionally give additional blood draws and questionnaires over an approximately 2-month period. Blood samples from the prospective study were shipped frozen or at room temperature prior to DNA extraction.

Overall study results and their limits: The amount of clinical and demographic metadata varied by source and participant and was provided uncurated.

On this clone itself: Its antigen is unknown. The input lacks base qualities; no much larger clone sits a single base away.

The material sequenced was PBMCs or T cells enriched from blood (not recorded which). Here the chain combines TRBV19 and TRBJ1-1; TRBD1 lines up with 9 middle nucleotides. The receptor was isolated from a woman aged 60 to 75 who had recovered from COVID-19. In nucleotides, the sequence is TGTGCCAGTACCCTCGACTCGCCGGGACAGGGTTTTACTGAAGCTTTCTTT. Its product reads: CASTLDSPGQGFTEAFF.